Following are 29 T cell receptor beta chains from one sample sequenced in a study of identifying expanded T cells in peripheral blood. Libraries were prepared by immunoSEQ multiplex PCR; TCRdb keeps only in-frame clonotypes and omits some of them. The sample has roughly 75,000 clones; 85% to 90% are singletons. Sequenced: blood. Source of these receptors: a person aged 18-70 years in good health.

This clone was observed a handful of times. The V call is TRBV28, the J call TRBJ1-2; the D gene is possibly TRBD1 (5 bases). This CDR3 contains 13 residues. The V end lost 4 bases, the J end lost 6 bases, and 12 bases lay between the germline ends. Germline CDR1 reads MDHEN; CDR2 reads SYDVKM. The CDR3 spells CASSYGTANGYTF. For the CDR3, the DNA is TGTGCCAGCAGTTACGGGACGGCTAATGGCTACACCTTC.

The genes are TRBV30 and TRBJ1-2, with no clear D. Trimming removed 5 bases at V and 5 bases at J, with 9 bases between. Germline V CDR1 and CDR2: GTSNPN, SVGIG (reference sequence). This CDR3 has 11 residues. The DNA for the CDR3 is TGTGCCTGGTCGACACCTTATGGCTACACCTTC. Translating it yields CAWSTPYGYTF.

This clone has only one observation. This sequence joins TRBV7-8 and TRBJ1-4; D gene ambiguous. CDR1 and CDR2 from the germline V gene are SGHVS and FQNEAQ. V was shortened by 5 bases and J by 4 bases, with 14 bases between the two germline ends. This CDR3 is built from 15 residues. As DNA, the CDR3 is TGTGCCAGCAGCCCCGGCGGAGCTTTTAATGAAAAACTGTTTTTT. Amino acid sequence: CASSPGGAFNEKLFF.

V gene TRBV7-8 combines with J gene TRBJ2-2; perhaps D is TRBD1 or TRBD2 (5 bases each). From germline, CDR1 is SGHVS and CDR2 FQNEAQ. The CDR3 is 16 residues long. V dropped 5 bases and J dropped 2 bases, with 15 bases sitting between them. Here the CDR3 DNA reads TGTGCCAGCAGCCCCAATGAGGGGACCAACACCGGGGAGCTGTTTTTT. Encoded protein: CASSPNEGTNTGELFF.

The chain employs TRBV5-1 and TRBJ1-2, with a possible D match to TRBD1 (6 bases). Trimming stripped 0 bases from V and 7 bases from J, with 7 bases between. The CDR3 spans 12 residues. The germline V gene has CDR1 SGHRS and CDR2 YFSETQ. The CDR3 coding sequence is TGCGCCAGCAGCTTGGACAGGGTTGGCTACACCTTC. Amino acid sequence: CASSLDRVGYTF.

V and J are TRBV7-2 and TRBJ2-3, with TRBD1 matching over 8 bases. V lost 5 bases, J lost 6 bases, and 19 bases stayed unmatched. Germline V gene sequence: CDR1 SGHTA, CDR2 FQGNSA. This CDR3 spans 18 amino acids. CDR3 sequence reads: CASSAHGQGGWDSDTQYF. Here the CDR3 DNA reads TGTGCCAGCAGCGCCCATGGACAGGGTGGGTGGGATTCCGATACGCAGTATTTT.

The chain carries TRBV7-2 and TRBJ2-3; 8 bases map to TRBD1. V gave up 3 bases and J gave up 8 bases; unmatched junction bases: 13. Germline CDR1 is SGHTA and CDR2 is FQGNSA. The CDR3 has 16 amino acids. The CDR3 nucleotides are TGTGCCAGCAGCTTCCGACAGGGGCCTAACGCTCCTACGCAGTATTTT. It is translated as CASSFRQGPNAPTQYF.

The CDR3 protein is CASSPWDRSRSGYTF. Here the CDR3 DNA reads TGTGCCAGCAGCCCCTGGGACAGGTCGAGATCAGGCTACACCTTC. This rearrangement joins TRBV5-6 to TRBJ1-2; 8 positions match TRBD1. Per germline, CDR1 SGHDT and CDR2 YYEEEE. This CDR3 spans 15 amino acids. The trim removed 4 bases at V and 8 bases at J, leaving 13 bases unmatched.

J is TRBJ2-5 and V is TRBV5-1; a weak D match, TRBD2 (6 bases). The germline CDR1 and CDR2 sequences are SGHRS and YFSETQ. Trimming removed 1 base at V and 5 bases at J, with 15 bases between. CDR3 size: 15 residues. CDR3 sequence: CASSLIGGVGETQYF. The CDR3 nucleotides are TGCGCCAGCAGCTTGATCGGCGGGGTAGGGGAGACCCAGTACTTC.

The V gene is TRBV9, the J gene TRBJ2-1; the match to TRBD2 covers 14 bases. Germline V lookup: CDR1 SGDLS, CDR2 YYNGEE. Trimming removed 4 bases from V and 7 bases from J; junction bases left unmatched: 4. CDR3 length: 15 residues. The CDR3, as DNA: TGTGCCAGCAGCCCGGGACTAGCGGGAGATAATGAGCAGTTCTTC. It encodes CASSPGLAGDNEQFF.

This rearrangement joins TRBV5-4 to TRBJ2-7; 9 nucleotides match TRBD1. Losses at the gene ends were 7 bases for V and 0 bases for J; bases not matched to a gene: 5. This CDR3 has 14 residues. Germline V gene data show CDR1 as SGHNT and CDR2 as YYREEE (reference sequence). CDR3 region: CASRVDRGSYEQYF. The CDR3 DNA follows: TGTGCCAGCCGGGTGGACAGGGGCTCCTACGAGCAGTACTTC.

CDR3 sequence: CASSQRTGADYNEQFF. Here the CDR3 DNA reads TGTGCCAGCAGCCAACGGACCGGGGCCGACTACAATGAGCAGTTCTTC. The rearrangement joins TRBV4-2 to TRBJ2-1; D is perhaps TRBD1 or TRBD2 (5 bases each). Germline CDR1 reads LGHNA; CDR2 reads YNFKEQ. The CDR3 runs 16 residues. The germline V and J ends were trimmed by 2 bases and 3 bases, with 14 bases remaining between them.

This clone was observed once. This rearrangement joins TRBV27 to TRBJ1-2; perhaps TRBD1 as D (5 bases). V lost 4 bases and J lost 8, with 17 bases in between. CDR1 is MNHEY, CDR2 SMNVEV, per germline (reference sequence). The CDR3 loop spans 14 amino acids. CDR3 nucleotides: TGTGCCAGCAGTTCACGGGACTCCCAAACGGGCTACACCTTC. Amino acids: CASSSRDSQTGYTF.

The chain employs TRBV5-1 and TRBJ2-1; a weak D match, TRBD2 (6 bases). CDR3 length: 16 residues. Looked up from germline, CDR1 is SGHRS and CDR2 is YFSETQ. The ends were cut back, 2 bases at V and 0 bases at J, with 12 bases in the middle. In DNA, the CDR3 is TGCGCCAGCAGCTTTGCAGCGGGTTCCTCCTACAATGAGCAGTTCTTC. Translated, it gives CASSFAAGSSYNEQFF.

This sequence joins TRBV21-1 and TRBJ2-5; the D call of TRBD2 is as the table states it, not checked on the DNA. TRBV21-1 is noted as a pseudogene. The CDR3 is 15 amino acids. CDR3 sequence reads: CASRSGVLAKETQYF. The CDR3 DNA is TGTGCCAGCAGATCGGGGGTGCTGGCTAAAGAGACCCAGTACTTC.

This chain links TRBV7-2 with TRBJ2-5; D not resolved. Germline CDR1 SGHTA, CDR2 FQGNSA. This CDR3 spans 15 amino acids. V lost 1 base to trimming and J lost 1 base, with 10 bases between them. The CDR3 DNA reads as TGTGCCAGCAGCTTAGAGGCAGCTTCCCAAGAGACCCAGTACTTC. It yields the protein CASSLEAASQETQYF.

In DNA form, the CDR3 reads TGTGCCACCAGCAGAGACAGGGGGCCGCACGAGCAGTACTTC. Protein sequence: CATSRDRGPHEQYF. The rearrangement uses TRBV15 and TRBJ2-7; TRBD1 matches at 8 bases. V was clipped by 0 bases and J by 5 bases; unmatched bases: 3. The CDR3 loop spans 14 amino acids. From germline, CDR1 is LNHNV and CDR2 YYDKDF (reference sequence).

The gene calls are TRBV5-5 and TRBJ1-2; D call uncertain. The CDR3 sequence is 13 residues long. Germline CDR1 reads SGHKS; CDR2 reads YYEKEE (reference sequence). The V gene lost 4 bases and the J gene lost 2 bases, with 9 bases spanning the gap. CDR3 in DNA: TGTGCCAGCAGCCAAGACATCAACTATGGCTACACCTTC. Translated: CASSQDINYGYTF.

This clone was counted once. The chain recombines TRBV27 with TRBJ2-7, with D unclear. The germline gives CDR1 MNHEY, CDR2 SMNVEV (reference sequence). The CDR3 totals 13 residues. V was trimmed by 3 bases and J by 3 bases, leaving 9 bases between them. The CDR3 DNA sequence: TGTGCCAGCAGTTTGACCGGTTACTACGAGCAGTACTTC. Its protein is CASSLTGYYEQYF.

This chain joins TRBV7-2 and TRBJ2-3; no clear D gene. Germline V gives CDR1 SGHTA, CDR2 FQGNSA. Trimming left V 5 bases short and J 2 bases short, with 11 bases between. The CDR3 runs to 14 residues. The CDR3 region is CASSPQTSTDTQYF. CDR3 sequence (DNA): TGTGCCAGCAGCCCACAAACCTCCACAGATACGCAGTATTTT.

This clone was recorded a few times. The chain combines TRBV6-1 with TRBJ2-7; 7 positions agree with TRBD1. The CDR3 is 14 residues long. Germline lookup yields CDR1 MNHNS and CDR2 SASEGT. Trimming removed 6 bases from V and 0 bases from J; junction bases left unmatched: 5. CDR3 DNA: TGTGCCAGCAGACCGACAGGGAGCTCCTACGAGCAGTACTTC. Protein product: CASRPTGSSYEQYF.

The chain carries TRBV5-1 and TRBJ1-1, with no clear D. CDR3 length: 15 amino acids. CDR1 and CDR2 (germline): SGHRS, YFSETQ. V gave up 0 bases and J gave up 3 bases, with 12 bases separating them. CDR3 region: CASSLDASSYTEAFF. In DNA, the CDR3 is TGCGCCAGCAGCTTGGACGCCAGCTCATACACTGAAGCTTTCTTT.

Regarding this clone: An end of the junction does not agree with germline; a read error may underlie this. The chain joins TRBV20-1 to TRBJ2-1; D not certain. Germline loops: CDR1 DFQATT, CDR2 SNEGSKA (reference sequence). CDR3 length equals 11 residues. The CDR3 DNA reads as TGCAGTGCTGGAGAGTACAATGAGCAGTTCTTC. Translating it yields CSAGEYNEQFF.

The V gene is TRBV11-2, the J gene TRBJ2-2, with 7 bases aligning to TRBD2. This CDR3 has 16 amino acids. The V gene end was trimmed by 5 bases and the J gene end by 1 base; junction bases not matched to a gene: 7. CDR1 and CDR2 from the germline V gene are SGHAT and FQNNGV. Here the CDR3 reads CASSEGGPLNTGELFF. The CDR3, as DNA: TGTGCCAGCAGCGAGGGAGGGCCATTGAACACCGGGGAGCTGTTTTTT.

The chain carries TRBV4-3 and TRBJ2-3, with D tentatively TRBD1 (6 bases). Trimming left V 1 base short and J 1 base short, with 15 bases between. The CDR3 sequence is 17 residues long. The V gene's germline CDR1 is LGHNA and CDR2 YSLEER. The CDR3 DNA is TGCGCCAGCAGCCAAGCTTTCGAGACAGGAGGCACAGATACGCAGTATTTT. It is translated as CASSQAFETGGTDTQYF.

The chain is built from TRBV19 and TRBJ2-1; D is unclear. The CDR3 totals 14 residues. V lost 3 bases, J lost 2 bases, and 8 bases lay in between. The germline gives CDR1 LNHDA, CDR2 SQIVND (reference sequence). CDR3 sequence: CASSIGRPYNEQFF. The CDR3 nucleotides are TGTGCCAGTAGTATCGGCAGACCCTACAATGAGCAGTTCTTC.

The gene calls are TRBV4-3 and TRBJ2-2; the D is unclear. This CDR3 has 12 amino acids. Between the trimmed V and J ends, which lost 1 base and 7 bases, there was a span of 4 bases. CDR1 LGHNA and CDR2 YSLEER come from the germline V gene. This chain's CDR3 is CASSQVGGELFF. DNA for the CDR3: TGCGCCAGCAGCCAAGTCGGCGGGGAGCTGTTTTTT.

The chain is built from TRBV18 and TRBJ1-2; D is unclear. The germline gives CDR1 KGHSH, CDR2 LQKENI. Trimming cost V 2 bases and J 4 bases, with 8 bases left between them. The CDR3 runs 13 residues. The CDR3 reads CASSPDPAYGYTF. Here the CDR3 DNA reads TGTGCCAGCTCACCAGATCCAGCCTATGGCTACACCTTC.

This chain uses TRBV5-1 with TRBJ2-7, with TRBD2 as a possible D gene (6 bases). Germline V gene sequence: CDR1 SGHRS, CDR2 YFSETQ. V was pared by 7 bases and J by 3 bases, with 17 bases between. The CDR3 runs 14 residues. In nucleotides, the CDR3 is TGCGCCAGCGGCCAGGACTATGGAGTCTACGAGCAGTACTTC. This codes for CASGQDYGVYEQYF.